The 21 T cell receptor beta chains below were found in one sample sequenced in a study of cytomegalovirus exposure and HLA in healthy donors (TCRdb year 2017). Library preparation used the immunoSEQ multiplex PCR assay. For the multiplex PCR, a mixture combining 60 forward primers for TCR Vbeta segments and 13 reverse primers for TCR Jbeta segments was used. Drawn from immuneACCESS, this table holds only the in-frame rearrangements with V and J called that TCRdb kept. Clones are partly lost; checked studies trace under half to an unresolved V gene and leave the rest unexplained. This sample lists around 200,000 clones; over 70% were detected once. The ten largest clones represent over 1.5% of the sample. The sample was PBMCs. These receptors all come from a woman aged 18-35 years in good health and CMV-seronegative.

This rearrangement joins TRBV5-4 to TRBJ1-3; 7 bases agree with TRBD1. Per germline, CDR1 SGHNT and CDR2 YYREEE (reference sequence). The ends lost 3 bases at V and 2 bases at J; junction bases unmatched: 2. The length of the CDR3 is 14 residues. The CDR3 reads CASSWDSTGNTIYF. DNA of the CDR3: TGTGCCAGCAGCTGGGACAGCACTGGAAACACCATATATTTT. Filled out from reference TRBV5-4 and TRBJ1-3, the complete variable domain reads ETGVTQSPTHLIKTRGQQVTLRCSSQSGHNTVSWYQQALGQGPQFIFQYYREEENGRGNFPPRFSGLQFPNYSSELNVNALELDDSALYLCASSWDSTGNTIYFGEGSWLTVV.

As for this clone: The sample contains more than one DNA sequence encoding this CDR3. The V call is TRBV18, the J call TRBJ1-5; 8 bases align to TRBD1. Per the germline V gene, CDR1 is KGHSH and CDR2 is LQKENI. Trimming cost V 3 bases and J 7 bases; bases outside gene matches: 5. The length of the CDR3 is 14 residues. The DNA of the CDR3 is TGTGCCAGCTCACCTGCAGGGGGCGGGCAGCCCCAGCATTTT. Amino acids: CASSPAGGGQPQHF.

This clone was recorded once. CDR3 nucleotide sequence: TGTGCCAGCAGTTTCGGACAGGGGCGGACCGGGGAGCTGTTTTTT. Encoded protein: CASSFGQGRTGELFF. J is TRBJ2-2 and V is TRBV25-1, with 9 bases lining up with TRBD1. V lost 5 bases to trimming and J lost 5 bases; unmatched junction nucleotides: 6. The CDR3 extends over 15 amino acids. CDR1 is MGHDK and CDR2 is SYGVNS in the germline V gene.

CDR3 amino acids: CASSDNPVNQPQHF. CDR3 coding DNA: TGTGCCAGCAGTGACAATCCAGTCAATCAGCCCCAGCATTTT. This chain joins TRBV6-1 and TRBJ1-5; no clear D gene. Trimming took off 3 bases at V and 3 bases at J, with 9 bases between the two ends. CDR1 is MNHNS, CDR2 SASEGT, per germline. This CDR3 has 14 amino acids.

Only one count was recorded for this clone. V is TRBV7-9 and J is TRBJ1-6; perhaps TRBD1 as D (6 bases). The germline V gene encodes CDR1 SEHNR and CDR2 FQNEAQ (reference sequence). This CDR3 has 14 residues. The V end lost 10 bases, the J end lost 9 bases, and 19 bases lay between the germline ends. The chain's CDR3 is CATEGVVGGSPLHF. In DNA form, the CDR3 reads TGTGCCACCGAGGGGGTTGTTGGCGGTTCACCCCTCCACTTT. Full variable domain (missing parts from reference TRBV7-9 and TRBJ1-6): DTGVSQNPRHKITKRGQNVTFRCDPISEHNRLYWYRQTLGQGPEFLTYFQNEAQLEKSRLLSDRFSAERPKGSFSTLEIQRTEQGDSAMYLCATEGVVGGSPLHFGNGTRLTVT.

The chain is built from TRBV28 and TRBJ1-3, with TRBD1 matching over 7 bases. From germline, CDR1 is MDHEN and CDR2 SYDVKM. The V segment lost 3 bases and the J segment 4 bases; nucleotides outside the gene matches: 6. The CDR3 is made up of 15 amino acids. CDR3 DNA sequence: TGTGCCAGCAGTTTGGAAGACAGGGCCGGAAACACCATATATTTT. This encodes CASSLEDRAGNTIYF.

The chain couples TRBV9 to TRBJ2-2; 8 bases line up with TRBD2. Unmatched junction bases numbered 18, after V lost 4 bases and J lost 7 bases. Germline V CDR1 and CDR2: SGDLS, YYNGEE. There are 18 residues in the CDR3. This CDR3 reads CASSHPGGWTSRGGELFF. The CDR3 DNA reads TGTGCCAGCAGCCACCCCGGCGGGTGGACTAGCCGGGGCGGGGAGCTGTTTTTT.

This chain uses TRBV4-3 with TRBJ1-5; D might be TRBD1 (6 bases). Between the trimmed V and J ends, which lost 4 bases and 3 bases, there was a span of 10 bases. Germline CDR1 is LGHNA and CDR2 is YSLEER. The CDR3 has 14 residues. The CDR3 region is CASSPDRSNQPQHF. CDR3 DNA sequence: TGCGCCAGCAGCCCCGACAGGTCCAATCAGCCCCAGCATTTT.

J is TRBJ2-2 and V is TRBV5-4; 14 bases agree with TRBD2. The V segment lost 10 bases and the J segment 6 bases; nucleotides outside the gene matches: 17. CDR3 length: 18 residues. From germline, CDR1 is SGHNT and CDR2 YYREEE (reference sequence). In DNA form, the CDR3 reads TGTGCCGTCGTCCTAGGGGGACTAGCGGGAGTCTCGGCCGGGGAGCTGTTTTTT. This encodes CAVVLGGLAGVSAGELFF.

This clone appeared a few times. The genes are TRBV28 and TRBJ2-7; 10 positions match TRBD2. Germline lookup yields CDR1 MDHEN and CDR2 SYDVKM. The V gene end was trimmed by 3 bases and the J gene end by 2 bases; junction bases not matched to a gene: 4. The CDR3 contains 15 residues. The CDR3 spells CASSLASGRTYEQYF. In nucleotides, the CDR3 is TGTGCCAGCAGTTTGGCTAGCGGGAGAACCTACGAGCAGTACTTC.

This clone was recorded only once. The chain couples TRBV19 to TRBJ1-5; 8 bases fit TRBD1. In germline, CDR1 is LNHDA, CDR2 SQIVND (reference sequence). V shed 6 bases, J shed 4 bases, and the junction held 2 bases outside the gene matches. The CDR3 contains 13 residues. CDR3 region: CASSDRGNQPQHF. Written as DNA, the CDR3 is TGTGCCAGTAGCGACAGGGGAAATCAGCCCCAGCATTTT.

This chain connects TRBV6-5 to TRBJ1-2; TRBD1 matches 12 bases. Germline V gene sequence: CDR1 MNHEY, CDR2 SVGAGI. The CDR3 runs to 12 residues. J lost 8 bases, V lost 10 bases, and 5 bases had no gene match. CDR3 sequence (DNA): TGTGCCACGGGACAGGGGGCGGGAGGCTACACCTTC. It specifies CATGQGAGGYTF.

CDR3 DNA: TGTGCCAGCACCCTCGGGACAGTTAATAACTATGGCTACACCTTC. It yields the protein CASTLGTVNNYGYTF. This chain links TRBV6-6 with TRBJ1-2, with 7 bases matching TRBD1. The J segment lost 1 base and the V segment lost 7 bases, leaving 9 bases of the junction unmatched. CDR1 and CDR2 from the germline V gene are MNHNY and SVGAGI (reference sequence). This CDR3 comprises 15 residues.

The chain links TRBV29-1 to TRBJ1-2; 8 bases are shared with TRBD1. Germline V gene lookup returns CDR1 SQVTM and CDR2 ANQGSEA. V was pared by 6 bases and J by 10 bases, with 13 bases of the junction left unmatched. This CDR3 has 13 amino acids. The CDR3 protein is CSVQRDRGGPYTF. The CDR3 DNA sequence: TGCAGCGTGCAAAGAGACAGGGGTGGGCCCTACACCTTC.

The CDR3 nucleotides read TGTGCCAGCAGTGAGAACAGCCTATCCTCTGGAAACACCATATATTTT. Translation: CASSENSLSSGNTIYF. This chain links TRBV2 with TRBJ1-3; D is uncertain. CDR3 length: 16 amino acids. The V end was cut by 3 bases, the J end by 0 bases, with 12 bases between. Germline loops: CDR1 SNHLY, CDR2 FYNNEI.

V is TRBV10-3 and J is TRBJ1-1; 9 nucleotides line up with TRBD1. The CDR3 contains 13 residues. Germline V gives CDR1 ENHRY, CDR2 SYGVKD. V shed 6 bases, J shed 5 bases, and the junction held 4 bases outside the gene matches. The CDR3 protein is CAIRQGARTEAFF. The DNA for the CDR3 is TGTGCCATCAGACAGGGGGCCAGGACTGAAGCTTTCTTT.

The rearrangement links TRBV27 to TRBJ2-7, with D unresolved. V shed 2 bases and J shed 0 bases, with 17 bases lying between them. The CDR3 extends over 17 amino acids. Germline CDR1 is MNHEY and CDR2 is SMNVEV (reference sequence). The CDR3 is CASSLGWRLGSSYEQYF. CDR3 sequence (DNA): TGTGCCAGCAGTTTAGGTTGGCGGCTTGGTAGCTCCTACGAGCAGTACTTC.

This chain connects TRBV6-5 to TRBJ2-3, with D possibly matching TRBD2 (5 bases). The CDR3 loop spans 15 amino acids. Germline V CDR1 and CDR2: MNHEY, SVGAGI. Trimming shortened V by 4 bases and J by 6 bases, and 17 bases separated the two germline ends. The CDR3 loop reads CASSLPTPAGDTQYF. In DNA, the CDR3 is TGTGCCAGCAGTTTGCCGACCCCGGCGGGCGATACGCAGTATTTT.

The chain joins TRBV28 to TRBJ2-3; TRBD1 might be the D (6 bases). The ends were cut back, 6 bases at V and 0 bases at J, with 13 bases in the middle. CDR1 and CDR2 (germline): MDHEN, SYDVKM. The CDR3 is 15 residues long. CDR3 region: CASSPLGGSTDTQYF. The CDR3 bases are TGTGCCAGCAGCCCCTTAGGGGGTAGCACAGATACGCAGTATTTT.

This clone has just one count. The chain recombines TRBV5-1 with TRBJ1-1; no firm D call. CDR1 is SGHRS and CDR2 is YFSETQ in the germline V gene. This CDR3 contains 16 residues. V gave up 0 bases and J gave up 4 bases, with 16 bases separating them. CDR3 nucleotide sequence: TGCGCCAGCAGCTTGGAGGTAGGGTCAGCGGGCACTGAAGCTTTCTTT. Its translation is CASSLEVGSAGTEAFF.

The rearrangement links TRBV5-4 to TRBJ2-3; TRBD2 aligns across 8 bases. With V trimmed by 0 bases and J by 6 bases, 9 bases remained unmatched. This CDR3 is built from 16 residues. Germline V gene data show CDR1 as SGHNT and CDR2 as YYREEE (reference sequence). This chain's CDR3 is CASSLVSGVSWDTQYF. CDR3 sequence (DNA): TGTGCCAGCAGCTTGGTTAGCGGGGTTAGCTGGGATACGCAGTATTTT.